Given below is one TCR beta chain in context. Its antigen is unknown. These data originate in a study of cytomegalovirus exposure and HLA in healthy donors. Study-level findings and limits: Analysis performed later found more than 15,000 TCR beta sequences associated with HLA alleles at 0.05 false discovery rate.

Germline V gene data show CDR1 as GTSNPN and CDR2 as SVGIG (reference sequence). V lost 7 bases to trimming and J lost 13 bases; unmatched junction nucleotides: 12. CDR3 length equals 12 residues. Primers included in the PCR were 60 Vbeta and 13 Jbeta primers. Sequenced by immunoSEQ multiplex PCR; TCRdb stores in-frame clones only, minus some. The sample lists 160,000 or so clones, 79% occurring once. Everyone who donated was a healthy bone marrow donor. The specimen was PBMCs. This chain links TRBV30 with TRBJ1-3; TRBD1 matches 8 bases. The sequence was collected from a man aged 35-49 years in good health and CMV-seronegative. The CDR3 here is CASKRAGGVIYF. The CDR3 DNA sequence: TGTGCCTCCAAACGGGCAGGGGGCGTTATATATTTT.